A single sample gave rise to the 19 T cell receptor beta chains below, sequenced in a study of blood T cells in healthy people across ages. A J-beta primer mix and a sample-barcoded 5' primer were used in a second PCR of about 7 to 12 cycles. One entry per CDR3 protein, called by TCRdb with MiXCR from the 5' RACE reads. Found here are around 600,000 distinct CDR3 sequences, roughly 43% of them singletons; the top ten hold about 22%. Sequencing was performed on blood. The source is an older man in good health.

The V and J genes are TRBV20-1 and TRBJ1-2; 7 bases line up with TRBD1. This CDR3 spans 14 amino acids. With 3 bases clipped from V and 4 bases from J, the junction kept 8 bases outside the gene matches. Germline values: CDR1 DFQATT, CDR2 SNEGSKA (reference sequence). The CDR3 here is CSASLSDRFYGYTF. The DNA for the CDR3 is TGCAGTGCTAGCCTTTCGGACAGGTTCTATGGCTACACCTTC.

The gene calls are TRBV12-5 and TRBJ1-2; the match to TRBD1 covers 10 bases. The V gene's germline CDR1 is LGHNT and CDR2 FRNRAP. J gave up 7 bases and V 7 bases, and 9 bases lay outside the gene matches. The CDR3 contains 14 residues. The CDR3: CASVWDRGFCGYTF. In DNA form, the CDR3 reads TGTGCTAGTGTCTGGGACAGGGGATTCTGTGGCTACACCTTC. Drawing the rest from reference TRBV12-5 and TRBJ1-2, the complete variable domain is DARVTQTPRHKVTEMGQEVTMRCQPILGHNTVFWYRQTMMQGLELLAYFRNRAPLDDSGMPKDRFSAEMPDATLATLKIQPSEPRDSAVYFCASVWDRGFCGYTFGSGTRLTVV.

This clonotype was seen a few times. A much larger clone lies one base from this, so it may be a read error. This chain uses TRBV6-6 with TRBJ2-7; 8 bases fit TRBD1. From germline, CDR1 is MNHNY and CDR2 SVGAGI (reference sequence). This CDR3 has 14 residues. V was clipped by 5 bases and J by 2 bases; unmatched bases: 5. The CDR3 DNA is TGTGCCAGCAGTGATCGGACAGGGACCTACGAGCAGTACTTC. Its translation is CASSDRTGTYEQYF.

CDR3 loop: CAWDGGRASDEQFF. As DNA, the CDR3 is TGTGCCTGGGACGGCGGGAGGGCCTCCGATGAGCAGTTCTTC. J is TRBJ2-1 and V is TRBV30; 9 positions match TRBD2. V lost 5 bases and J lost 8; bases outside the gene matches: 10. This CDR3 has 14 residues. Germline loops: CDR1 GTSNPN, CDR2 SVGIG (reference sequence).

The rearrangement uses TRBV20-1 and TRBJ2-7; D possibly corresponds to TRBD1 (6 bases). The CDR3 contains 12 residues. The germline V and J ends were trimmed by 3 bases and 4 bases, with 10 bases remaining between them. CDR1 and CDR2 from the germline V gene are DFQATT and SNEGSKA (reference sequence). As DNA, the CDR3 is TGCAGTGCTAGTTACAGGGAATACGAGCAGTACTTC. Translated, it gives CSASYREYEQYF.

This rearrangement joins TRBV5-1 to TRBJ2-5; 9 nucleotides align to TRBD2. Looked up from germline, CDR1 is SGHRS and CDR2 is YFSETQ. This CDR3 is built from 18 residues. The J segment lost 2 bases and the V segment lost 4 bases, leaving 15 bases of the junction unmatched. As DNA, the CDR3 is TGCGCCAGCAGCCACCCTCCGACTAGCGGTTTAAAACAAGAGACCCAGTACTTC. This translates into CASSHPPTSGLKQETQYF.

The CDR3 region has the DNA TGTGCCAGCAGCTCGACGGGGGCCCTCACAGATACGCAGTATTTT. Amino acids: CASSSTGALTDTQYF. V and J are TRBV7-3 and TRBJ2-3; perhaps D is TRBD1 or TRBD2 (6 bases each). Trimming left V 4 bases short and J 2 bases short, with 13 bases between. Germline loops: CDR1 SGHTA, CDR2 FQGTGA. This CDR3 is built from 15 residues. Based on the CDR3 plus reference TRBV7-3 and TRBJ2-3, the full variable domain is GAGVSQTPSNKVTEKGKYVELRCDPISGHTALYWYRQSLGQGPEFLIYFQGTGAADDSGLPNDRFFAVRPEGSVSTLKIQRTERGDSAVYLCASSSTGALTDTQYFGPGTRLTVL.

The chain carries TRBV20-1 and TRBJ1-1; TRBD1 agrees at 7 bases. The ends lost 4 bases at V and 1 base at J; junction bases unmatched: 6. This CDR3 region has 14 residues. Germline lookup yields CDR1 DFQATT and CDR2 SNEGSKA (reference sequence). CDR3 loop: CSATNRGWNTEAFF. The CDR3, as DNA: TGCAGTGCTACGAACAGGGGCTGGAACACTGAAGCTTTCTTT.

There are many counts of this clonotype. The V and J genes are TRBV6-5 and TRBJ2-1; no clear D. V dropped 1 base and J dropped 1 base, with 11 bases sitting between them. CDR3 length: 16 residues. Germline CDR1 MNHEY, CDR2 SVGAGI. CDR3 coding DNA: TGTGCCAGCAGTTACTTCCTAATGGGTTCCTACAATGAGCAGTTCTTC. Translating gives CASSYFLMGSYNEQFF.

This clonotype appeared a single time. J is TRBJ1-1 and V is TRBV25-1; D remains ambiguous. Germline assignment: CDR1 MGHDK and CDR2 SYGVNS. Trimming stripped 2 bases from V and 9 bases from J, with 10 bases between. The CDR3 consists of 12 residues. CDR3 residues: CASSENGRKAFF. CDR3 nucleotides: TGTGCCAGCAGTGAAAACGGCCGAAAAGCTTTCTTT.

The V and J genes are TRBV29-1 and TRBJ1-2; D might be TRBD1 (5 bases). Germline V CDR1 and CDR2: SQVTM, ANQGSEA. The CDR3 consists of 13 residues. Trimming took 6 bases from V and 5 from J, leaving 16 bases between them. The CDR3 DNA sequence: TGCAGCGTCGAACACGGCACAGGATATGGCTACACCTTC. Protein product: CSVEHGTGYGYTF. Looking up the rest from reference TRBV29-1 and TRBJ1-2 gives the full variable domain: SAVISQKPSRDICQRGTSLTIQCQVDSQVTMMFWYRQQPGQSLTLIATANQGSEATYESGFVIDKFPISRPNLTFSTLTVSNMSPEDSSIYLCSVEHGTGYGYTFGSGTRLTVV.

In its sample, this clonotype was seen once. The chain couples TRBV2 to TRBJ1-5, with D tentatively TRBD1 (6 bases). The CDR3 extends over 14 amino acids. V gave up 8 bases and J gave up 8 bases, with 19 bases separating them. Germline assignment: CDR1 SNHLY and CDR2 FYNNEI. The CDR3 DNA is TGTGCCAGCGCACAACTCAGGGGTAGGGAGCCCCAGCATTTT. Translation: CASAQLRGREPQHF.

This chain joins TRBV27 and TRBJ2-7; D not resolved. Germline V gives CDR1 MNHEY, CDR2 SMNVEV (reference sequence). V gave up 2 bases and J gave up 3 bases, with 11 bases separating them. The CDR3 runs to 14 residues. CDR3: CASSLAQRHYEQYF. The CDR3 bases are TGTGCCAGCAGTTTAGCCCAGAGACACTACGAGCAGTACTTC.

V and J are TRBV21-1 and TRBJ2-7; the table calls TRBD2, which could not be checked here. TRBV21-1 is described as a pseudogene. This CDR3 region has 10 residues. Written as DNA, the CDR3 is TGTGCCAGCACCCTCGACGAGCAGTACTTC. This encodes CASTLDEQYF.

This chain joins TRBV6-5 and TRBJ2-1; D ambiguous. The CDR3 loop spans 13 amino acids. Trimming cost V 6 bases and J 7 bases, with 13 bases left between them. Germline V CDR1 and CDR2: MNHEY, SVGAGI. The CDR3 spells CASSALGINEQFF. As DNA, the CDR3 is TGTGCCAGCAGCGCTTTGGGGATAAATGAGCAGTTCTTC.

This clonotype has a handful of counts. The V call is TRBV7-9, the J call TRBJ2-5, with TRBD2 matching over 8 bases. The J segment lost 5 bases and the V segment lost 3 bases, leaving 20 bases of the junction unmatched. The germline gives CDR1 SEHNR, CDR2 FQNEAQ (reference sequence). The CDR3 extends over 19 amino acids. The CDR3 reads CASSFPSGSRKIGEETQYF. CDR3 nucleotide sequence: TGTGCCAGCAGCTTTCCAAGCGGGAGTCGGAAAATCGGAGAGGAGACCCAGTACTTC.

This clonotype was detected a few times. The gene calls are TRBV20-1 and TRBJ2-4; D unclear. CDR1 is DFQATT and CDR2 is SNEGSKA in the germline V gene (reference sequence). V lost 0 bases and J 13 bases, leaving 13 bases between the germline ends. The CDR3 totals 12 residues. For the CDR3, the DNA is TGCAGTGCTAGAGACGGACCGAGCCAGCAGTACTTC. Its translation is CSARDGPSQQYF.

This chain connects TRBV6-2 or TRBV6-3 to TRBJ2-1, with D perhaps matching TRBD2 (5 bases). Trimming cost V 0 bases and J 8 bases, with 11 bases left between them. This CDR3 spans 14 amino acids. CDR1 and CDR2 (germline): MNHEY, SVGEGT. The CDR3 loop is CASSYSVRGYEQFF. For the CDR3, the DNA is TGTGCCAGCAGTTACTCGGTTCGGGGTTATGAGCAGTTCTTC.

Comment on this clonotype: A read error may be the cause here, since a much bigger clone is one base away. The CDR3 loop reads CASSVTANTGELFF. CDR3 DNA sequence: TGTGCCAGCAGCGTGACGGCGAACACCGGGGAGCTGTTTTTT. The V and J genes are TRBV5-5 and TRBJ2-2; D is uncertain. Per the germline V gene, CDR1 is SGHKS and CDR2 is YYEKEE (reference sequence). This CDR3 is 14 amino acids long. Trimming removed 4 bases from V and 0 bases from J, with 7 bases in between.